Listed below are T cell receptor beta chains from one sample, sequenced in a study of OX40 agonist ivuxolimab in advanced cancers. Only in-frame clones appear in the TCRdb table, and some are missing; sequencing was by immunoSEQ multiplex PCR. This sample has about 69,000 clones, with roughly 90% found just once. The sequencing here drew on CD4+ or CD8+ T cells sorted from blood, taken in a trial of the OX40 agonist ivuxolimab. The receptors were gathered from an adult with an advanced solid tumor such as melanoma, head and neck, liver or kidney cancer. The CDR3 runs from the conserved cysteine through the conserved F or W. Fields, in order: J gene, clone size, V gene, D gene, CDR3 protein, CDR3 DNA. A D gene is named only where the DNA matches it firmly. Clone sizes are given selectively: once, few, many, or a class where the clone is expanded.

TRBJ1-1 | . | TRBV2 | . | CASTWTHTEAFF | TGTGCCAGCACTTGGACACACACTGAAGCTTTCTTT
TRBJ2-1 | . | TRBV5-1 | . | CASSRVNEQFF | TGCGCCAGCAGCCGTGTCAATGAGCAGTTCTTC
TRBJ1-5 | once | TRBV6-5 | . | CASSTRGVSNQPQHF | TGTGCCAGCAGCACACGAGGGGTTAGCAATCAGCCCCAGCATTTT
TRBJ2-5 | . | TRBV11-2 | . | CASSLEVEETQYF | TGTGCCAGCAGCTTAGAGGTAGAAGAGACCCAGTACTTC
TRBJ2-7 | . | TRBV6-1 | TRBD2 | CASTIAGSYEQYF | TGTGCCAGCACCATAGCGGGGAGCTACGAGCAGTACTTC
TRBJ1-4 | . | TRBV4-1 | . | CASGAFSEKLFF | TGCGCCAGCGGGGCATTTAGTGAAAAACTGTTTTTT
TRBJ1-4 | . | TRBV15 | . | CATIRNGGKNEKLFF | TGTGCCACCATCCGAAATGGGGGAAAAAATGAAAAACTGTTTTTT
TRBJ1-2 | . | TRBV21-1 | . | CASSLGQGRYGYTF | TGTGCCAGCAGCCTGGGACAGGGGAGGTATGGCTACACCTTC
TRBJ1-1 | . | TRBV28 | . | CASSPGTEAFF | TGTGCCAGCAGCCCCGGCACTGAAGCTTTCTTT
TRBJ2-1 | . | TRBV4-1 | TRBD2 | CASSLRTSGNNEQFF | TGCGCCAGCAGCCTACGGACTAGCGGGAACAATGAGCAGTTCTTC
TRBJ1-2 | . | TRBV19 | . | CASSFGSNYGYTF | TGTGCCAGTAGTTTCGGCTCAAACTATGGCTACACCTTC
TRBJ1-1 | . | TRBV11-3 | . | CASSKAGRVTEAFF | TGTGCCAGCAGCAAAGCCGGAAGGGTCACTGAAGCTTTCTTT
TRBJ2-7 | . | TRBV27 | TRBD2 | CASSPGLAGGPYEQYF | TGTGCCAGCAGTCCCGGACTAGCGGGAGGCCCCTACGAGCAGTACTTC
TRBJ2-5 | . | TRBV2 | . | CASRRTVWGQETQYF | TGTGCCAGCAGAAGGACGGTTTGGGGACAAGAGACCCAGTACTTC
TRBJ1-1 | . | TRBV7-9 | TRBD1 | CASSLEGARGPAFF | TGTGCCAGCAGCTTAGAGGGGGCGCGGGGTCCAGCTTTCTTT
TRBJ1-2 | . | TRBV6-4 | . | CASSSTPGHYGYTF | TGTGCCAGCAGCTCGACCCCGGGGCACTATGGCTACACCTTC
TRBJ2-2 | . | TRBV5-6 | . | CASSLGSNALTGELFF | TGTGCCAGCAGCTTGGGGAGTAACGCCCTCACCGGGGAGCTGTTTTTT
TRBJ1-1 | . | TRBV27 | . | CASRKLGILNTEAFF | TGTGCCAGCAGAAAATTGGGGATCCTGAACACTGAAGCTTTCTTT
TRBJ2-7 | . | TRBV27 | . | CASKESLLREQYF | TGTGCCAGCAAGGAAAGCCTGCTAAGGGAGCAGTACTTC
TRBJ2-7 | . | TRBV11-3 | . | CASSPDPSWLYEQYF | TGTGCCAGCAGCCCCGATCCCTCATGGCTCTACGAGCAGTACTTC
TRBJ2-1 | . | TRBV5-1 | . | CASSSTRGREGLWNEQFF | TGCGCCAGCAGCTCCACCAGGGGGCGGGAGGGCCTTTGGAATGAGCAGTTCTTC
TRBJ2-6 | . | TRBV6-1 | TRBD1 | CASSERQGAGGANVLTF | TGTGCCAGCAGTGAACGACAGGGGGCGGGTGGGGCCAACGTCCTGACTTTC
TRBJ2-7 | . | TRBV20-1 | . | CSARGRHEQYF | TGCAGTGCTAGAGGGCGACACGAGCAGTACTTC
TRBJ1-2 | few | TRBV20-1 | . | CSASHSFGTF | TGCAGTGCTAGCCACAGTTTCGGCACCTTC
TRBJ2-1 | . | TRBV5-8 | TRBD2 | CASSLRREDNEQFF | TGTGCCAGCAGCTTGAGGCGGGAGGACAATGAGCAGTTCTTC
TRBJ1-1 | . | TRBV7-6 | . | CASSLALGTEAFF | TGTGCCAGCAGCTTAGCGCTTGGCACTGAAGCTTTCTTT
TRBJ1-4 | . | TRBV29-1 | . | CSALFGTRVEKLFF | TGCAGCGCATTATTCGGGACCCGGGTAGAAAAACTGTTTTTT
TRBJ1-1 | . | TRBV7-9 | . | CASSRDYLEAFF | TGTGCCAGCAGCCGGGACTACCTTGAAGCTTTCTTT
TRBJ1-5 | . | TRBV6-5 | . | CASSRRGASGQPQHF | TGTGCCAGCAGCAGACGGGGGGCCTCGGGGCAGCCCCAGCATTTT
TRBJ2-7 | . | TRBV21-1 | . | CASRSNERDYEQYF | TGTGCCAGCAGATCCAATGAGCGGGACTACGAGCAGTACTTC